This T cell receptor (beta chain) was found in a study of shared clonotypes between healthy human individuals. Assay used: immunoSEQ multiplex PCR; TCRdb lists only in-frame clones, some missing. Of over a million clones listed, 78% are singletons. The CDR3 is made up of 15 amino acids. V was pared by 1 base and J by 4 bases, with 7 bases of the junction left unmatched. The germline V gene has CDR1 LGHNA and CDR2 YNFKEQ. This rearrangement joins TRBV4-2 to TRBJ2-7; TRBD2 agrees at 7 bases. Sequencing was performed on memory CD4+ T cells from PBMCs. Documented subset: CD45RA-negative fraction. This clonotype was obtained from a man aged 18 to 29 in good health. Some clones in this sample may be carry-over from other donors' samples. The CDR3 spells CASSQARGRQYEQYF. The CDR3, as DNA: TGTGCCAGCAGCCAAGCCCGCGGGAGACAATACGAGCAGTACTTC.